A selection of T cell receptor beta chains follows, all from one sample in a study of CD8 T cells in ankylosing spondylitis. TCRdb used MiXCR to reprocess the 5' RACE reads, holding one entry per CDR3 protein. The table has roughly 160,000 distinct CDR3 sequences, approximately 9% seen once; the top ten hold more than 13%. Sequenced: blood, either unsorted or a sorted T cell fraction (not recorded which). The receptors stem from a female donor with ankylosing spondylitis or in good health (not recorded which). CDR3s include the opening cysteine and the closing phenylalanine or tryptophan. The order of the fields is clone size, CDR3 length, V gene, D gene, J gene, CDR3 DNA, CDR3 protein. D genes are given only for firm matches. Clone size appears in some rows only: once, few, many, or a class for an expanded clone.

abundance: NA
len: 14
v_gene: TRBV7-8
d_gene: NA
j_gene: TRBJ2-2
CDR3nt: TGTGCCAGCAGCTTGGAAGCCTTAGGCGGGGAGCTGTTTTTT
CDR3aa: CASSLEALGGELFF

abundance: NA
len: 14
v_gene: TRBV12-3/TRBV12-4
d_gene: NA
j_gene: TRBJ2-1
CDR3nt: TGTGCCAGCAGTTTAGGATATCGAGCGAATGAGCAGTTCTTC
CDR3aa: CASSLGYRANEQFF

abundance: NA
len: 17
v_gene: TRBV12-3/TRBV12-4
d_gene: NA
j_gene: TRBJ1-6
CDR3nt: TGTGCCAGCAGTCCCCTGGGGTTGGCCTCCTATAATTCACCCCTCCACTTT
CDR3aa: CASSPLGLASYNSPLHF

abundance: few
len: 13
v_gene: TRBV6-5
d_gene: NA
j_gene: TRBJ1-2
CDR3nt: TGTGCCAGCAGTTCCGGGGGTAACTATGGCTACACCTTC
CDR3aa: CASSSGGNYGYTF

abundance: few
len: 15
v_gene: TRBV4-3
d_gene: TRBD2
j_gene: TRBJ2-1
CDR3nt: TGCGCCAGCAGCCCCACGGGACTAGCAGACAATGAGCAGTTCTTC
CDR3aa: CASSPTGLADNEQFF

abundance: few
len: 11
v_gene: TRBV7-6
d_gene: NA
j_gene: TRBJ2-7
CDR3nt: TGTGCCAGCGGACCACCTAACGAGCAGTACTTC
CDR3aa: CASGPPNEQYF

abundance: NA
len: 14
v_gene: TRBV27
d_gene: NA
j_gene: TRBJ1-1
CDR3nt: TGTGCCAGCATTGGGAGGACAGAGAACACTGAAGCTTTCTTT
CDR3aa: CASIGRTENTEAFF

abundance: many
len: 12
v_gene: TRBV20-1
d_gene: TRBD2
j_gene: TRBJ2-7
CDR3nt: TGCAGTGGGGCCGGGACTACTTACGAGCAGTACTTC
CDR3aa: CSGAGTTYEQYF

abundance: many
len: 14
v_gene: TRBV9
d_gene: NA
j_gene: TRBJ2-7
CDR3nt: TGTGCCAGCAGCGTCGGGCAGAGCTCCTACGAGCAGTACTTC
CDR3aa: CASSVGQSSYEQYF

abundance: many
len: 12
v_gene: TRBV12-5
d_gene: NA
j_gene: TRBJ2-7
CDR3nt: TGTGCTAGTGGTTTGGACCTCTACGAGCAGTACTTC
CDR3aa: CASGLDLYEQYF

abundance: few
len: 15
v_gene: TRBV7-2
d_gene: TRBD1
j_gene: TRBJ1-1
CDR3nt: TGTGCCAGCAGCTTAGAGGGACAGTTGAACACTGAAGCTTTCTTT
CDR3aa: CASSLEGQLNTEAFF

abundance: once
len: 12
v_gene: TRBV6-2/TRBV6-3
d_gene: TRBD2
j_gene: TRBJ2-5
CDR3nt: TGTGCCAGCAATGCGGGAGAAGAGACCCAGTACTTC
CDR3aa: CASNAGEETQYF

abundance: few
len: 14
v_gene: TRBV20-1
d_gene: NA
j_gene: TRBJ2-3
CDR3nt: TGCAGTGCTAGAGATGATGGGACTCATGGTACGCAGTATTTT
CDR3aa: CSARDDGTHGTQYF

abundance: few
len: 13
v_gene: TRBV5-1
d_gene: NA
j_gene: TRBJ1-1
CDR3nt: TGCGCCAGCAGCTTGGCTGGGGGCAATGAAGCTTTCTTT
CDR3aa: CASSLAGGNEAFF

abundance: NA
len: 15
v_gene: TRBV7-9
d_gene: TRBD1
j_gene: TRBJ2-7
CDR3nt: TGTGCCAGCAGCTTGGTGAGGGGGCCGTTATACGAGCAGTACTTC
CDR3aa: CASSLVRGPLYEQYF

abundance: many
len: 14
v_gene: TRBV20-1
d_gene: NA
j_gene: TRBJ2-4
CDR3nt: TGCAGTGCTAGAGGCGACACCCCCAAAAACATTCAGTACTTC
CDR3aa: CSARGDTPKNIQYF